Listed here are 2 T cell receptor beta chains from one sample, sequenced in a study of shared clonotypes between healthy human individuals. Assay used: immunoSEQ multiplex PCR; TCRdb lists only in-frame clones, some missing. The sample carries some 2 million clones, 95% recorded once. Sequencing used naive CD4+ T cells sorted from blood. Described subset: CD45RA+ positively selected. Every receptor here comes from a man aged 18 to 29 in good health.

The V call is TRBV19, the J call TRBJ2-2; 8 positions match TRBD2. This CDR3 comprises 16 residues. Germline trimming cut 3 bases from V and 1 base from J; bases unmatched to any gene: 4. Germline CDR1 reads LNHDA; CDR2 reads SQIVND (reference sequence). The CDR3 here is CASSIRLAKNTGELFF. The CDR3 DNA is TGTGCCAGTAGTATTAGACTAGCGAAGAACACCGGGGAGCTGTTTTTT.

This rearrangement joins TRBV6-5 to TRBJ2-1; 10 bases fit TRBD2. The junction had 6 bases not matched to a gene; V was cut back by 6 bases and J by 7 bases. The CDR3 runs 14 residues. The germline gives CDR1 MNHEY, CDR2 SVGAGI. The CDR3 DNA reads as TGTGCCAGCAGCAGGAGCGGGGGGGGGAATGAGCAGTTCTTC. Its protein product is CASSRSGGGNEQFF.